This T cell receptor (beta chain) is from a study of T cell clones after liver transplantation. Study-wide context: TCRbeta sequencing after a pre-transplant mixed lymphocyte reaction identified graft-donor-reactive clones, later tracked in post-transplant blood. Without induction therapy, subjects received standard immunosuppression until 12-24 months post-transplant. Samples came pre-transplant, pre-randomization before withdrawal, and post-randomization after withdrawal ended.

As to this clone: Antigen specificity is unknown.

Germline CDR1 is LNHDA and CDR2 is SQIVND (reference sequence). The CDR3 covers 15 residues. Trimming removed 4 bases from V and 5 bases from J, with 17 bases in between. Study-wide points: Conclusions were preliminary, with small, heterogeneous patient groups.

Sequencing used immunoSEQ multiplex PCR; TCRdb keeps in-frame clones, though not all of them. The sample shows some 15,000 clones, approximately 91% of them seen only once. The specimen was CD8+ T cells from blood, collected before liver transplant. This clonotype was sampled from a human donor who received a liver transplant. The V call is TRBV19, the J call TRBJ1-1, with unresolved D. The CDR3 DNA sequence: TGTGCCAGTAGTAGGGAGGGTGTGGCGTTTACTGAAGCTTTCTTT. Encoded protein: CASSREGVAFTEAFF.